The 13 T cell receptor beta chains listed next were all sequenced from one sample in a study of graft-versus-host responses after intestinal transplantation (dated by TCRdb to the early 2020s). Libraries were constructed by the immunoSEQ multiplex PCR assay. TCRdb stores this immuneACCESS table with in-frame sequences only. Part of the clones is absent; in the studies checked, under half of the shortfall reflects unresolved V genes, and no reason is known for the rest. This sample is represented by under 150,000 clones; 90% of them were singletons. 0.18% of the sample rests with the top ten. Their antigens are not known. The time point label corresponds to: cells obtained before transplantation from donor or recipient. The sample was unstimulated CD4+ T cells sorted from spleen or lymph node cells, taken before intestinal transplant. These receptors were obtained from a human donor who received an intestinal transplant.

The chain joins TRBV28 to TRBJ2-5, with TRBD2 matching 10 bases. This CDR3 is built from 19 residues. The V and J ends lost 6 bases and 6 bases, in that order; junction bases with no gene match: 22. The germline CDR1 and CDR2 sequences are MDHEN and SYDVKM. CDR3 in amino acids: CASSQTLVTSGWDQKTQYF. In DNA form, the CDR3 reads TGTGCCAGCAGCCAGACATTGGTGACTAGCGGGTGGGATCAGAAGACCCAGTACTTC.

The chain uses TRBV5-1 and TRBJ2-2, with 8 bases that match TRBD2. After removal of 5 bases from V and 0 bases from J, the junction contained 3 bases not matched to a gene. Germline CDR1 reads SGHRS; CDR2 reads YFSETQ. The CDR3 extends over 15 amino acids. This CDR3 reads CASSNSGTNTGELFF. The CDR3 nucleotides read TGCGCCAGCAGTAATAGCGGGACGAACACCGGGGAGCTGTTTTTT.

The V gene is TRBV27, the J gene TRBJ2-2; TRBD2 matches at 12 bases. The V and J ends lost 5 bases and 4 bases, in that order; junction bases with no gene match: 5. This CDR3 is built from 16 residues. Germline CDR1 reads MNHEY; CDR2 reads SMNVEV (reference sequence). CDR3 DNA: TGTGCCAGCAGTCAACTAGCGGGAGGTCTCACCGGGGAGCTGTTTTTT. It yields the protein CASSQLAGGLTGELFF.

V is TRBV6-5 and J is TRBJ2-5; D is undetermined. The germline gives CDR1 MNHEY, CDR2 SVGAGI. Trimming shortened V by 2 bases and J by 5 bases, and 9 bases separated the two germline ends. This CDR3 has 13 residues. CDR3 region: CASSYRLRETQYF. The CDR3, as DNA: TGTGCCAGCAGTTACAGGTTGAGGGAGACCCAGTACTTC.

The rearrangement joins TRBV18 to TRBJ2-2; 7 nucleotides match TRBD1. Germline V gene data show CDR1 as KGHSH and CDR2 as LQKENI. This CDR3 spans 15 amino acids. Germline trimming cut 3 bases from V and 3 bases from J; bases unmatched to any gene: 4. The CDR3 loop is CASSPRGPHTGELFF. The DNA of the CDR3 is TGTGCCAGCTCACCTAGGGGGCCGCACACCGGGGAGCTGTTTTTT. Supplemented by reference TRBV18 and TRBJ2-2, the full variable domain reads NAGVMQNPRHLVRRRGQEARLRCSPMKGHSHVYWYRQLPEEGLKFMVYLQKENIIDESGMPKERFSAEFPKEGPSILRIQQVVRGDSAAYFCASSPRGPHTGELFFGEGSRLTVL.

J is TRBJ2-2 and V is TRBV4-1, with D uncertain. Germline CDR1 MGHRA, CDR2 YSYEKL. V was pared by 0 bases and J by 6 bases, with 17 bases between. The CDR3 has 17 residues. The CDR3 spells CASSQEKGTIRAGELFF. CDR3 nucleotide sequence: TGCGCCAGCAGCCAAGAAAAAGGAACGATACGGGCCGGGGAGCTGTTTTTT.

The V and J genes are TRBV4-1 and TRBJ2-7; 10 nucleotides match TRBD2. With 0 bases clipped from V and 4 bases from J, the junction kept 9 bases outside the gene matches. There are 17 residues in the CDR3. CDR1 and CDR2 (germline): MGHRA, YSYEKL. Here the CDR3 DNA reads TGCGCCAGCAGCCAAGATCCTACGGCTAGCGGGAGTTACGAGCAGTACTTC. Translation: CASSQDPTASGSYEQYF.

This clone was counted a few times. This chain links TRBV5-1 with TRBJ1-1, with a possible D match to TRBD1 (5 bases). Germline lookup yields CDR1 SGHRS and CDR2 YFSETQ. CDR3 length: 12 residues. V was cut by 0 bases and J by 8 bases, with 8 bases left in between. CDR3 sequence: CASSLVGEEAFF. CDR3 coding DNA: TGCGCCAGCAGCTTGGTAGGGGAAGAAGCTTTCTTT.

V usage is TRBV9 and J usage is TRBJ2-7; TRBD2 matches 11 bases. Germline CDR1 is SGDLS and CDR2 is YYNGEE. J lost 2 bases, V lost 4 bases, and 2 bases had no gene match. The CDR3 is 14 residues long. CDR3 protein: CASSPGLAAYEQYF. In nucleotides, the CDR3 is TGTGCCAGCAGCCCGGGACTAGCGGCCTACGAGCAGTACTTC.

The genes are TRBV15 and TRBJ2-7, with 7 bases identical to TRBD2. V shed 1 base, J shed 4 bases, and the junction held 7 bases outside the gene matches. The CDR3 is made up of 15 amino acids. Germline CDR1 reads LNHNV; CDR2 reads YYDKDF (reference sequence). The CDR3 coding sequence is TGTGCCACCAGCAGAGGGGGTGCGGGAGTGTACGAGCAGTACTTC. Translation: CATSRGGAGVYEQYF.

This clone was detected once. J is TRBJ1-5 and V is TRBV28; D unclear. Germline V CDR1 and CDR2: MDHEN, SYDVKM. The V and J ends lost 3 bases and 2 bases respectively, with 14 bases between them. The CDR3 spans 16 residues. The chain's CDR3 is CASSFFGEKGNQPQHF. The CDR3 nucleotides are TGTGCCAGCAGTTTTTTCGGGGAAAAGGGCAATCAGCCCCAGCATTTT.

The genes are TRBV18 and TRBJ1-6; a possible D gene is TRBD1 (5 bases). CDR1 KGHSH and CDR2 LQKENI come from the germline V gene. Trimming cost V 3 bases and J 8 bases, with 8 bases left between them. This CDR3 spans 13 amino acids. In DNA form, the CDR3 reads TGTGCCAGCTCACCGCAGGGCTATTCACCCCTCCACTTT. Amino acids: CASSPQGYSPLHF.

CDR3 protein: CASSEIGVLNTGELFF. Written as DNA, the CDR3 is TGTGCCAGCAGTGAAATCGGGGTCCTTAACACCGGGGAGCTGTTTTTT. The chain joins TRBV6-1 to TRBJ2-2; TRBD2 is a possible D gene (5 bases). Germline loops: CDR1 MNHNS, CDR2 SASEGT. V was clipped by 2 bases and J by 2 bases, with 12 bases between them. CDR3 size: 16 residues.